A single sample is the source of the 25 T cell receptor beta chains below, sequenced in a study of cytomegalovirus exposure and HLA in healthy donors. Primers for the PCR totalled 60 Vbeta and 13 Jbeta. Produced via immunoSEQ multiplex PCR; TCRdb's table is partial and in-frame only. Of about 120,000 clones listed, more than 80% were seen once; the top ten hold approximately 1.8%. Sequencing used PBMCs. These TCRs come from a man aged 40-49 years in good health and CMV-seronegative.

This chain uses TRBV6-4 with TRBJ1-2, with TRBD1 matching over 9 bases. The CDR3 is made up of 18 amino acids. V was clipped by 0 bases and J by 4 bases; unmatched bases: 12. Germline V gene sequence: CDR1 MRHNA, CDR2 SNTAGT. CDR3 amino acids: CASSDSIRPGQGGYGYTF. The CDR3 region has the DNA TGTGCCAGCAGTGACTCGATAAGACCGGGACAGGGAGGCTATGGCTACACCTTC.

The rearrangement joins TRBV19 to TRBJ2-3, with 7 bases identical to TRBD2. The germline V gene encodes CDR1 LNHDA and CDR2 SQIVND (reference sequence). The CDR3 covers 14 residues. Unmatched junction bases numbered 8, after V lost 7 bases and J lost 4 bases. The CDR3 DNA reads TGTGCCAGTAAGACCCAGCGGGACTCAGATACGCAGTATTTT. This sequence encodes CASKTQRDSDTQYF.

This clone appeared a few times. The rearrangement uses TRBV4-3 and TRBJ1-5, with D tentatively TRBD1 (5 bases). The CDR3 runs 16 residues. V shed 0 bases and J shed 3 bases, with 12 bases lying between them. Germline assignment: CDR1 LGHNA and CDR2 YSLEER. Written as DNA, the CDR3 is TGCGCCAGCAGCCAAGAGATAGGGGTCAACAATCAGCCCCAGCATTTT. This gives the protein CASSQEIGVNNQPQHF.

This chain links TRBV6-1 with TRBJ2-5; a weak D match, TRBD2 (7 bases). Trimming shortened V by 4 bases and J by 5 bases, and 11 bases separated the two germline ends. Germline loops: CDR1 MNHNS, CDR2 SASEGT. The CDR3 spans 13 residues. CDR3 region: CASSARGAETQYF. CDR3 nucleotides: TGTGCCAGCAGTGCCCGGGGGGCGGAGACCCAGTACTTC.

The CDR3 DNA sequence: TGTGCCAGCTCACCCTCGACCGGGCGGGGTAAGGGCTACACCTTC. Amino acids: CASSPSTGRGKGYTF. V is TRBV18 and J is TRBJ1-2; D unresolved. This CDR3 has 15 residues. Germline-derived CDR1 and CDR2 are KGHSH and LQKENI. V gave up 3 bases and J gave up 8 bases, with 19 bases separating them.

This clone is a singleton in its sample. Compared with germline, one end of the junction differs, possibly owing to a read error. CDR3 in amino acids: CAWDRVVDSPFHF. CDR3 DNA sequence: TGTGCCTGGGACAGGGTTGTGGATTCACCCTTCCACTTT. The chain couples TRBV30 to TRBJ1-6; 7 nucleotides line up with TRBD1. This CDR3 has 13 amino acids. CDR1 and CDR2 (germline): GTSNPN, SVGIG (reference sequence).

V usage is TRBV19 and J usage is TRBJ1-1, with unresolved D. The CDR3 is 11 amino acids. Per the germline V gene, CDR1 is LNHDA and CDR2 is SQIVND (reference sequence). V shed 7 bases and J shed 4 bases, with 7 bases lying between them. CDR3 bases: TGTGCCAGTATCAAGAGCACTGAAGCTTTCTTT. Amino acid sequence: CASIKSTEAFF.

This chain joins TRBV28 and TRBJ2-7; D is unclear. The CDR3 sequence is 17 residues long. The V end lost 2 bases, the J end lost 1 base, and 18 bases lay between the germline ends. The germline V gene encodes CDR1 MDHEN and CDR2 SYDVKM. CDR3 DNA: TGTGCCAGCAGTTTAGCAAATGGCGGAGCCTCATCCTACGAGCAGTACTTC. It specifies CASSLANGGASSYEQYF.

The rearrangement uses TRBV7-9 and TRBJ1-1, with 8 bases lining up with TRBD1. This CDR3 contains 14 residues. V shed 1 base and J 5 bases; nucleotides not matched to a gene: 3. Germline-derived CDR1 and CDR2 are SEHNR and FQNEAQ (reference sequence). The chain's CDR3 is CASSLGDRWTEAFF. Written as DNA, the CDR3 is TGTGCCAGCAGCTTAGGGGACAGGTGGACTGAAGCTTTCTTT.

The chain uses TRBV6-6 and TRBJ1-5, with unresolved D. Per germline, CDR1 MNHNY and CDR2 SVGAGI (reference sequence). The V gene lost 7 bases and the J gene lost 5 bases, with 12 bases spanning the gap. CDR3 size: 13 residues. Written as DNA, the CDR3 is TGTGCCAGCAACAACGGGAGGGATCAGCCCCAGCATTTT. This encodes CASNNGRDQPQHF.

The J gene is TRBJ2-5, the V gene TRBV4-3, with a tentative D call TRBD1 (6 bases). The J call is in doubt because the DNA end fits TRBJ2-7 better. From germline, CDR1 is LGHNA and CDR2 YSLEER. The CDR3 spans 14 residues. The CDR3, as DNA: TGCGCCAGCAGCCTCCGGGACACCTTCTACGAGCAGTACTTC. Protein sequence: CASSLRDTFYEQYF.

This clone was recorded once. This chain uses TRBV7-2 with TRBJ2-7; 9 bases match TRBD2. J was trimmed by 2 bases and V by 0 bases; bases with no gene match: 5. The CDR3 contains 16 residues. Germline V gene data show CDR1 as SGHTA and CDR2 as FQGNSA. In DNA form, the CDR3 reads TGTGCCAGCAGCTTAGCGACTAGCGGTCCCACCTACGAGCAGTACTTC. This gives the protein CASSLATSGPTYEQYF.

This chain uses TRBV19 with TRBJ2-7; 8 bases agree with TRBD1. The CDR3 spans 14 residues. V shed 5 bases, J shed 3 bases, and the junction held 6 bases outside the gene matches. Germline V gene lookup returns CDR1 LNHDA and CDR2 SQIVND (reference sequence). This chain's CDR3 is CASSPWTGSYEQYF. CDR3 in DNA: TGTGCCAGTAGTCCTTGGACAGGGAGCTACGAGCAGTACTTC.

The chain employs TRBV5-8 and TRBJ2-7; 9 bases are a match to TRBD1. After removal of 1 base from V and 2 bases from J, the junction contained 4 bases not matched to a gene. Germline loops: CDR1 SGHTS, CDR2 YDEGEE. CDR3 size: 15 residues. The CDR3 is CASSLTGTGTYEQYF. In nucleotides, the CDR3 is TGTGCCAGCAGCTTGACCGGGACAGGGACCTACGAGCAGTACTTC.

V is TRBV10-3 and J is TRBJ2-5; 8 nucleotides align to TRBD2. The V gene end was trimmed by 8 bases and the J gene end by 5 bases; junction bases not matched to a gene: 10. In germline, CDR1 is ENHRY, CDR2 SYGVKD. The CDR3 covers 14 residues. The CDR3 coding sequence is TGTGCCATCGGGTCAACTAGCGGACAGGAGACCCAGTACTTC. Amino acids: CAIGSTSGQETQYF.

V and J are TRBV30 and TRBJ2-1; 12 bases agree with TRBD2. The CDR3 runs 15 residues. The V gene's germline CDR1 is GTSNPN and CDR2 SVGIG (reference sequence). V trimming: 4 bases; J trimming: 10 bases; junction bases outside the gene matches: 11. CDR3 loop: CAWTPGGLAGGEQFF. The CDR3 DNA follows: TGTGCCTGGACCCCCGGGGGTCTAGCGGGGGGGGAGCAGTTCTTC.

V is TRBV5-4 and J is TRBJ2-7; TRBD2 aligns across 8 bases. Germline V gene sequence: CDR1 SGHNT, CDR2 YYREEE (reference sequence). The CDR3 has 14 amino acids. V lost 0 bases to trimming and J lost 5 bases; unmatched junction nucleotides: 4. CDR3 amino acids: CASSLGLATDEQYF. The CDR3 bases are TGTGCCAGCAGCTTGGGACTAGCGACGGACGAGCAGTACTTC. The entire variable domain, with the rest obtained from reference TRBV5-4 and TRBJ2-7, is as follows: ETGVTQSPTHLIKTRGQQVTLRCSSQSGHNTVSWYQQALGQGPQFIFQYYREEENGRGNFPPRFSGLQFPNYSSELNVNALELDDSALYLCASSLGLATDEQYFGPGTRLTVT.

V gene TRBV28 combines with J gene TRBJ1-4; a weak D match, TRBD1 (6 bases). Germline V CDR1 and CDR2: MDHEN, SYDVKM. V dropped 1 base and J dropped 8 bases, with 26 bases sitting between them. The CDR3 spans 19 residues. CDR3 sequence: CASSLLGADLRGGKEKLFF. The CDR3 nucleotides read TGTGCCAGCAGTTTATTGGGGGCCGACCTCCGGGGGGGAAAAGAAAAACTGTTTTTT.

This chain connects TRBV7-2 to TRBJ2-5; 10 bases fit TRBD2. The CDR3 sequence is 17 residues long. V shed 5 bases, J shed 5 bases, and the junction held 14 bases outside the gene matches. Germline assignment: CDR1 SGHTA and CDR2 FQGNSA. For the CDR3, the DNA is TGTGCCAGCAGCAACGGTCGGCTAGCGGGGGCCAGGGAGACCCAGTACTTC. It yields the protein CASSNGRLAGARETQYF.

The CDR3 region has the DNA TGTGCCAGCAGCCTACACCCCGGGACGGGAGGAATGGGGGAGCTGTTTTTT. Protein sequence: CASSLHPGTGGMGELFF. This chain uses TRBV7-6 with TRBJ2-2; 7 nucleotides match TRBD2. The trim removed 5 bases at V and 8 bases at J, leaving 17 bases unmatched. This CDR3 spans 17 amino acids. Looked up from germline, CDR1 is SGHVS and CDR2 is FNYEAQ.

CDR3 protein: CASSLDFRVKRGAYEQFF. The DNA for the CDR3 is TGTGCCAGCAGCTTAGATTTTAGGGTGAAGCGGGGGGCATATGAGCAGTTCTTC. The chain joins TRBV7-9 to TRBJ2-1; the match to TRBD2 covers 9 bases. This CDR3 is built from 18 residues. V gave up 1 base and J gave up 8 bases; unmatched junction bases: 15. Germline loops: CDR1 SEHNR, CDR2 FQNEAQ (reference sequence).

The J gene is TRBJ2-3, the V gene TRBV4-3, with TRBD1 as a possible D gene (6 bases). Deletions cut 1 base from V and 6 bases from J, with 20 bases between. Germline V gene data show CDR1 as LGHNA and CDR2 as YSLEER. The length of the CDR3 is 17 residues. The CDR3 sequence: CASSQGLVRGSGDTQYF. CDR3 in DNA: TGCGCCAGCAGCCAAGGACTGGTCAGGGGCTCCGGGGATACGCAGTATTTT.

V is TRBV4-1 and J is TRBJ1-6, with 8 bases fitting TRBD1. Germline CDR1 and CDR2: MGHRA and YSYEKL. Losses at the gene ends were 0 bases for V and 9 bases for J; bases not matched to a gene: 7. This CDR3 has 16 amino acids. The CDR3 is CASSQDAGGWGSPLHF. The CDR3 coding sequence is TGCGCCAGCAGCCAAGATGCAGGGGGCTGGGGTTCACCCCTCCACTTT.

J is TRBJ2-1 and V is TRBV4-1; 8 bases are a match to TRBD2. Looked up from germline, CDR1 is MGHRA and CDR2 is YSYEKL. CDR3 length equals 17 residues. Trimming took 4 bases from V and 5 from J; bases not matched to a gene: 13. The CDR3 loop reads CASSRLSSGLFDNEQFF. The CDR3 DNA reads TGCGCCAGCAGCCGCCTATCTAGCGGGTTGTTTGACAATGAGCAGTTCTTC.

V and J are TRBV15 and TRBJ2-5, with D uncertain. Looked up from germline, CDR1 is LNHNV and CDR2 is YYDKDF (reference sequence). This CDR3 is built from 14 residues. V was cut by 5 bases and J by 5 bases, with 15 bases left in between. CDR3 in amino acids: CATSPERVGETQYF. In nucleotides, the CDR3 is TGTGCCACCAGCCCCGAACGGGTCGGCGAGACCCAGTACTTC.